Shown below are 9 T cell receptor beta chains from a single sample sequenced in a study of T cells after yellow fever vaccination. MiXCR, applied by TCRdb to the 5' RACE reads, yields one record per CDR3 protein. The data hold approximately 340,000 distinct CDR3 sequences, with 8.7% observed a single time. The specimen was PBMCs, collected on the day of the first yellow fever vaccination. Receptors were obtained from a man aged 18 to 30 who received the YFV17D yellow fever vaccine.

This sequence joins TRBV28 and TRBJ1-5; the D is unclear. V lost 5 bases to trimming and J lost 5 bases, with 13 bases between them. Looked up from germline, CDR1 is MDHEN and CDR2 is SYDVKM. CDR3 length equals 14 residues. In nucleotides, the CDR3 is TGTGCCAGCAGTATAAATAGCGCTGATCAGCCCCAGCATTTT. It yields the protein CASSINSADQPQHF.

In this sample, this clonotype turned up a few times. A read error may produce the germline difference seen at one junction end. The chain has TRBV4-3 and TRBJ1-1; 7 bases map to TRBD1. The CDR3 spans 14 residues. CDR1 is LGHNA, CDR2 YSLEER, per germline. CDR3 DNA sequence: TGCGCCAGCAGCCAAGACACAGGGGTCCTCCACTTGGTTTTT. Amino acid sequence: CASSQDTGVLHLVF.

The chain uses TRBV28 and TRBJ2-5; D may match TRBD1 or TRBD2 (5 bases each). Trimming shortened V by 5 bases and J by 5 bases, and 15 bases separated the two germline ends. From germline, CDR1 is MDHEN and CDR2 SYDVKM. This CDR3 has 14 amino acids. In nucleotides, the CDR3 is TGTGCCAGCAGTGTTCCGAGGGGTTGGGAGACCCAGTACTTC. Translation gives CASSVPRGWETQYF.

At least ten counts were recorded for this clonotype. The chain is built from TRBV27 and TRBJ2-7; 7 positions match TRBD2. J was trimmed by 3 bases and V by 0 bases; bases with no gene match: 5. Germline V CDR1 and CDR2: MNHEY, SMNVEV (reference sequence). The CDR3 is 15 amino acids. The CDR3 sequence is CASSLSEGGNYEQYF. In nucleotides, the CDR3 is TGTGCCAGCAGTTTATCAGAGGGAGGGAACTACGAGCAGTACTTC.

This clonotype was observed a handful of times. The chain recombines TRBV7-2 with TRBJ2-2; a possible D gene is TRBD2 (6 bases). V was clipped by 3 bases and J by 1 base, with 6 bases between them. The germline V gene has CDR1 SGHTA and CDR2 FQGNSA. The CDR3 has 14 residues. CDR3 protein: CASSFSGNTGELFF. The DNA of the CDR3 is TGTGCCAGCAGCTTTAGCGGGAACACCGGGGAGCTGTTTTTT.

This clonotype was detected many times. This sequence joins TRBV20-1 and TRBJ2-1, with 9 bases fitting TRBD2. The CDR3 has 15 residues. CDR1 and CDR2 from the germline V gene are DFQATT and SNEGSKA (reference sequence). Trimming cost V 4 bases and J 6 bases; bases outside gene matches: 10. CDR3 coding DNA: TGCAGTGCTATCGGAGCGGGGGGCTGGTCCAATGAGCAGTTCTTC. It translates to CSAIGAGGWSNEQFF.

There are a few counts of this clonotype. The chain is built from TRBV28 and TRBJ2-3, with TRBD1 as a possible D gene (5 bases). The CDR3 contains 14 residues. Trimming left V 5 bases short and J 3 bases short, with 12 bases between. Germline loops: CDR1 MDHEN, CDR2 SYDVKM. This CDR3 reads CASSAGFETDTQYF. CDR3 DNA: TGTGCCAGCAGTGCAGGGTTTGAGACAGATACGCAGTATTTT.

This clonotype showed up many times. V gene TRBV12-3 or TRBV12-4 combines with J gene TRBJ1-1; D unclear. The CDR3 length is 10 residues. V lost 8 bases and J 5 bases, leaving 6 bases between the germline ends. The DNA for the CDR3 is TGTGCCAGCCGCATAACTGAAGCTTTCTTT. Translation: CASRITEAFF.

J is TRBJ2-3 and V is TRBV7-3; D remains ambiguous. V shed 0 bases and J shed 6 bases, with 10 bases lying between them. Germline CDR1 SGHTA, CDR2 FQGTGA. CDR3 length: 14 amino acids. The CDR3 sequence is CASSLTRTVDTQYF. CDR3 nucleotides: TGTGCCAGCAGCTTAACCCGCACGGTGGATACGCAGTATTTT.